This TCR beta chain originates from a study of tissue T cells after allogeneic stem cell transplantation. Measured with immunoSEQ multiplex PCR; TCRdb has only the in-frame clones, and not every one. Among some 25,000 clones listed, roughly nine tenths were seen once. This CDR3 region has 15 residues. Trimming took 3 bases from V and 1 from J, leaving 12 bases between them. From germline, CDR1 is MNHNY and CDR2 SVGAGI (reference sequence). About this clone: What it binds is unknown.

General study results and limits: The study did not identify alloreactive or antigen-specific tissue TCRs, and some clones might be persisting host cells. TCR repertoires tracked anatomic similarity, regardless of disease or transplant status. This small cohort was clinically heterogeneous, and sampling depth was a limitation.

The rearrangement joins TRBV6-6 to TRBJ1-2, with D possibly TRBD1 on 6 matching bases. The origin of this receptor is a male donor older than 55 who later had graft-versus-host disease after an allogeneic stem cell transplant. The sequenced sample was blood, obtained before transplantation. The CDR3 here is CASSYGQRHNYGYTF. The CDR3 DNA reads as TGTGCCAGCAGTTATGGACAGCGACATAACTATGGCTACACCTTC.